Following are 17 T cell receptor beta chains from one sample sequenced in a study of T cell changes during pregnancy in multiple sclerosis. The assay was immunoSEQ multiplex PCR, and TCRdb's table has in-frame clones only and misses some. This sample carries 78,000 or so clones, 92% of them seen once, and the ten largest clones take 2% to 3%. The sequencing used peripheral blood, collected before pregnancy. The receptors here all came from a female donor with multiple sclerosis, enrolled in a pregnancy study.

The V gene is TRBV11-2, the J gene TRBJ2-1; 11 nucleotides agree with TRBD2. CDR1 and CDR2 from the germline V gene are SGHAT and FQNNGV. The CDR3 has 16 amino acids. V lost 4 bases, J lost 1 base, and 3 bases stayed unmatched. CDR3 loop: CASSSLAGGSYNEQFF. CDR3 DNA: TGTGCCAGCAGCTCCTTAGCGGGAGGGTCCTACAATGAGCAGTTCTTC.

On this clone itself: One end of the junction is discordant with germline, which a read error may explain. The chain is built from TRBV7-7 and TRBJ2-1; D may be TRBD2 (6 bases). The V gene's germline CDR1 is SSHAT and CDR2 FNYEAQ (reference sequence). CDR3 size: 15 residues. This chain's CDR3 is CASSRGTGGFNEQFF. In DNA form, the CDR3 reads TGTGCTAGCAGCCGTGGCACAGGAGGGTTCAATGAGCAGTTCTTC.

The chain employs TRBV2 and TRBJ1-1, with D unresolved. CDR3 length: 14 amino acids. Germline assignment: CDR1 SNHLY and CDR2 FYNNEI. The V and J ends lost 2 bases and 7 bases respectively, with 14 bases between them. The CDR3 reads CASSETGLQYEAFF. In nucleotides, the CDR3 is TGTGCCAGCAGTGAAACTGGGCTGCAGTATGAAGCTTTCTTT.

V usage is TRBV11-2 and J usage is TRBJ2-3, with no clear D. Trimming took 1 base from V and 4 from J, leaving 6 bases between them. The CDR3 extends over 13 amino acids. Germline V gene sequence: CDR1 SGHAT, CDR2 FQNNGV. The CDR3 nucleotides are TGTGCCAGCAGCTTAGGAGTCCCAGATACGCAGTATTTT. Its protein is CASSLGVPDTQYF.

CDR3: CASNSLGGQGFGELFF. CDR3 sequence (DNA): TGCGCCAGCAACTCGCTTGGTGGACAGGGGTTCGGGGAGCTGTTTTTT. The rearrangement links TRBV5-1 to TRBJ2-2, with TRBD1 identical over 9 bases. The V and J ends lost 6 bases and 7 bases, in that order; junction bases with no gene match: 13. This CDR3 has 16 amino acids. Per germline, CDR1 SGHRS and CDR2 YFSETQ.

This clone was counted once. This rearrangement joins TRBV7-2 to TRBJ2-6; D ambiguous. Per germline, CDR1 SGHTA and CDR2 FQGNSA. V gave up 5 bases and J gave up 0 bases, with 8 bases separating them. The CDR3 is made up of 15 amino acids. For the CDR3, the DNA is TGTGCCAGCAGCACACACCACTCTGGGGCCAACGTCCTGACTTTC. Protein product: CASSTHHSGANVLTF.

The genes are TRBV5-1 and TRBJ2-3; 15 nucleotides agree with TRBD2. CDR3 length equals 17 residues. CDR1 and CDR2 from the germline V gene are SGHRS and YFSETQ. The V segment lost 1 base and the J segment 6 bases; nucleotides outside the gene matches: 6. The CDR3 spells CASSLQGLAGGGDTQYF. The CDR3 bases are TGCGCCAGCAGCTTGCAGGGACTAGCGGGAGGAGGTGATACGCAGTATTTT. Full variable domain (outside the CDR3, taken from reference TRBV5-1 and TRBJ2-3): KAGVTQTPRYLIKTRGQQVTLSCSPISGHRSVSWYQQTPGQGLQFLFEYFSETQRNKGNFPGRFSGRQFSNSRSEMNVSTLELGDSALYLCASSLQGLAGGGDTQYFGPGTRLTVL.

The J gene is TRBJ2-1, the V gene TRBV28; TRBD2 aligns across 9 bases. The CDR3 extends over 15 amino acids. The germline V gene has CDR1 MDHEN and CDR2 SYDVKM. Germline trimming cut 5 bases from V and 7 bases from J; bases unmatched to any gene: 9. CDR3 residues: CASSVAGAMGNEQFF. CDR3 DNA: TGTGCCAGCAGTGTAGCGGGAGCTATGGGGAATGAGCAGTTCTTC.

In nucleotides, the CDR3 is TGTGCCAGCAGCGTAGGGGAGGGACGGTACTCTGGAAACACCATATATTTT. Its translation is CASSVGEGRYSGNTIYF. The chain employs TRBV9 and TRBJ1-3; D is perhaps TRBD1 (5 bases). This CDR3 has 17 residues. Between the trimmed V and J ends, which lost 0 bases and 0 bases, there was a span of 13 bases. Per the germline V gene, CDR1 is SGDLS and CDR2 is YYNGEE. The whole variable domain, filled in from reference TRBV9 and TRBJ1-3, reads DSGVTQTPKHLITATGQRVTLRCSPRSGDLSVYWYQQSLDQGLQFLIQYYNGEERAKGNILERFSAQQFPDLHSELNLSSLELGDSALYFCASSVGEGRYSGNTIYFGEGSWLTVV.

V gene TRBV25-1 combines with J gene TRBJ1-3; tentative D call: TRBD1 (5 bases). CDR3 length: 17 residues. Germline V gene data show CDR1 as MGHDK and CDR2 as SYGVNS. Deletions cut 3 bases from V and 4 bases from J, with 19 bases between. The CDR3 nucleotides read TGTGCCAGCAGTGAGTCGGCGGGGCGGTGGTACGGAAACACCATATATTTT. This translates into CASSESAGRWYGNTIYF.

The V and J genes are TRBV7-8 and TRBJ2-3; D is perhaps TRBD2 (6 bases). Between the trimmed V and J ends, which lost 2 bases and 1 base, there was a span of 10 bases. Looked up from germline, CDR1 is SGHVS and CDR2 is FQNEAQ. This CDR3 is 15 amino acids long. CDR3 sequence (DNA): TGTGCCAGCAGCTTAATAACGGGGGGCACAGATACGCAGTATTTT. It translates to CASSLITGGTDTQYF. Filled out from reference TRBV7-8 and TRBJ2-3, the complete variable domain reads GAGVSQSPRYKVAKRGQDVALRCDPISGHVSLFWYQQALGQGPEFLTYFQNEAQLDKSGLPSDRFFAERPEGSVSTLKIQRTQQEDSAVYLCASSLITGGTDTQYFGPGTRLTVL.

The CDR3 here is CASSVKRSSYNEQFF. The CDR3, as DNA: TGTGCCAGCAGCGTCAAAAGGAGCTCCTACAATGAGCAGTTCTTC. The V call is TRBV5-4, the J call TRBJ2-1, with unresolved D. V gave up 4 bases and J gave up 0 bases, with 11 bases separating them. This CDR3 is 15 amino acids long. Germline V lookup: CDR1 SGHNT, CDR2 YYREEE (reference sequence). The full variable domain, completed using reference TRBV5-4 and TRBJ2-1, is ETGVTQSPTHLIKTRGQQVTLRCSSQSGHNTVSWYQQALGQGPQFIFQYYREEENGRGNFPPRFSGLQFPNYSSELNVNALELDDSALYLCASSVKRSSYNEQFFGPGTRLTVL.

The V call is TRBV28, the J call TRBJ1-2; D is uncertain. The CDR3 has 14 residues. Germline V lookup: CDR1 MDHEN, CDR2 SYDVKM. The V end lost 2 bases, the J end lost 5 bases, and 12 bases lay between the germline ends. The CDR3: CASSLGGGLYGYTF. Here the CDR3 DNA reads TGTGCCAGCAGTTTAGGTGGAGGGCTTTATGGCTACACCTTC.

The CDR3 loop is CASNGRLANYGYTF. In DNA form, the CDR3 reads TGTGCCAGCAACGGGAGATTAGCTAACTATGGCTACACCTTC. V gene TRBV2 combines with J gene TRBJ1-2; D is unclear. The CDR3 sequence is 14 residues long. The V end was cut by 7 bases, the J end by 0 bases, with 12 bases between. Germline lookup yields CDR1 SNHLY and CDR2 FYNNEI. Filled out from reference TRBV2 and TRBJ1-2, the complete variable domain reads EPEVTQTPSHQVTQMGQEVILRCVPISNHLYFYWYRQILGQKVEFLVSFYNNEISEKSEIFDDQFSVERPDGSNFTLKIRSTKLEDSAMYFCASNGRLANYGYTFGSGTRLTVV.

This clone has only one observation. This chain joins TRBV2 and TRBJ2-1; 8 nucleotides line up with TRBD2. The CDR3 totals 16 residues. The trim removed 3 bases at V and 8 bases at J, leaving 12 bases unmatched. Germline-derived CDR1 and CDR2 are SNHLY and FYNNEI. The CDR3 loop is CASSDPAGLGVDEQFF. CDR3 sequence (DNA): TGTGCCAGCAGTGACCCAGCGGGACTAGGCGTCGATGAGCAGTTCTTC.

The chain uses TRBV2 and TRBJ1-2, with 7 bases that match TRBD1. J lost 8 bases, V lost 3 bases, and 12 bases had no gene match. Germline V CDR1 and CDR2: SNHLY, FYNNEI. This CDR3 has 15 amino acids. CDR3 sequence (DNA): TGTGCCAGCAGTGAGACCAGCTCAGGGGGTTCAGGCTACACCTTC. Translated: CASSETSSGGSGYTF. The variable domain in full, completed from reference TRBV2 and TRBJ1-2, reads EPEVTQTPSHQVTQMGQEVILRCVPISNHLYFYWYRQILGQKVEFLVSFYNNEISEKSEIFDDQFSVERPDGSNFTLKIRSTKLEDSAMYFCASSETSSGGSGYTFGSGTRLTVV.

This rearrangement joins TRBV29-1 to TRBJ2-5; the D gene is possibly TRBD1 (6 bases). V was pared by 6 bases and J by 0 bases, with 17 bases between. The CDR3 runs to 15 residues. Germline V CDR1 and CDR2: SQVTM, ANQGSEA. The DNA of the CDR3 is TGCAGCGTGGCCGGGACATCGAAGTACCAAGAGACCCAGTACTTC. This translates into CSVAGTSKYQETQYF. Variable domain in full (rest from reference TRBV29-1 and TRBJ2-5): SAVISQKPSRDICQRGTSLTIQCQVDSQVTMMFWYRQQPGQSLTLIATANQGSEATYESGFVIDKFPISRPNLTFSTLTVSNMSPEDSSIYLCSVAGTSKYQETQYFGPGTRLLVL.